The 31 T cell receptor beta chains below all came from one sample that was sequenced in a study of monozygotic twins with inflammatory bowel disease. No DNA is given; TCRdb re-called the 5' RACE reads and lists each CDR3 protein once. Its clone listing holds 200,000 to 250,000 distinct CDR3 sequences. The specimen was blood. The receptors were gathered from a human donor with ulcerative colitis or Crohn's disease, or a healthy co-twin of an affected twin (not recorded which).

This chain joins TRBV5-1 and TRBJ2-1. The CDR3 length is 15 residues. From germline, CDR1 is SGHRS and CDR2 YFSETQ. CDR3 loop: CASSLPGDSYNEQFF.

The V call is TRBV5-1, the J call TRBJ1-5; as DNA is missing, the TRBD1 call by TCRdb cannot be tested. This CDR3 region has 15 residues. CDR1 SGHRS and CDR2 YFSETQ come from the germline V gene. CDR3 sequence: CASSLDGASNQPQHF.

V gene TRBV2 combines with J gene TRBJ2-7. This CDR3 has 14 residues. Germline CDR1 reads SNHLY; CDR2 reads FYNNEI. The CDR3 reads CATSRDRGSYEQYF.

The gene calls are TRBV12-3 or TRBV12-4 and TRBJ1-1. This CDR3 comprises 14 residues. CDR3 in amino acids: CASSLQDRNTEAFF.

This sequence joins TRBV7-2 and TRBJ2-7; the D gene TCRdb calls, TRBD1, cannot be checked with no DNA. The CDR3 loop spans 17 amino acids. CDR1 is SGHTA, CDR2 FQGNSA, per germline. CDR3 region: CASSLGQGAYIPYEQYF.

This chain links TRBV29-1 with TRBJ2-7; the D call from TCRdb, TRBD1, cannot be confirmed without DNA. Per the germline V gene, CDR1 is SQVTM and CDR2 is ANQGSEA. This CDR3 contains 14 residues. This CDR3 is CSVEGIRTGGEQYF.

The rearrangement uses TRBV6-5 and TRBJ1-2; the D call of TRBD1 rests on TCRdb alone, since no DNA is present to check it. Looked up from germline, CDR1 is MNHEY and CDR2 is SVGAGI. The CDR3 has 14 residues. CDR3 amino acids: CASSSPEAGGGYTF.

V is TRBV18 and J is TRBJ2-1; absent DNA, TCRdb's TRBD1 call cannot be checked. Germline V gene sequence: CDR1 KGHSH, CDR2 LQKENI. The CDR3 spans 13 residues. The CDR3 sequence is CASSGGFYNEQFF.

The chain recombines TRBV5-1 with TRBJ2-6; TCRdb names TRBD1, which stays unverified in the absence of DNA. CDR1 and CDR2 from the germline V gene are SGHRS and YFSETQ. The CDR3 spans 15 residues. This CDR3 is CASSLTGVGANVLTF.

The CDR3 sequence is CASSSWTASTEAFF. The J gene is TRBJ1-1, the V gene TRBV28; TCRdb's assignment of TRBD1 cannot be checked, as there is no DNA. This CDR3 comprises 14 residues. The germline gives CDR1 MDHEN, CDR2 SYDVKM.

The chain is built from TRBV4-1 and TRBJ1-5; TCRdb picks TRBD1, but there is no DNA to check that call. The CDR3 spans 15 residues. In germline, CDR1 is MGHRA, CDR2 YSYEKL. CDR3 protein: CASSHWTGGGQPQHF.

V gene TRBV20-1 combines with J gene TRBJ2-7; the D gene TCRdb calls, TRBD2, cannot be checked with no DNA. Germline CDR1 reads DFQATT; CDR2 reads SNEGSKA (reference sequence). The CDR3 has 12 amino acids. The CDR3 spells CSAFGGVYEQYF.

The chain is built from TRBV7-3 and TRBJ1-1. The CDR3 extends over 17 amino acids. The V gene's germline CDR1 is SGHTA and CDR2 FQGTGA. The CDR3 sequence is CASSLTIARVKNTEAFF.

V is TRBV7-8 and J is TRBJ2-3; TCRdb calls TRBD2, which cannot be checked without DNA. The CDR3 runs 17 residues. Per germline, CDR1 SGHVS and CDR2 FQNEAQ. CDR3 sequence reads: CASSPTLAGGGKDRQYF.

The chain carries TRBV5-1 and TRBJ1-3. The germline V gene encodes CDR1 SGHRS and CDR2 YFSETQ. The CDR3 covers 14 residues. CDR3 amino acids: CASSLGSAGNTIYF.

This chain connects TRBV5-6 to TRBJ2-2; TCRdb proposes TRBD1, but this gene call is untestable without DNA. Germline lookup yields CDR1 SGHDT and CDR2 YYEEEE. The CDR3 is 14 residues long. The CDR3 protein is CASSEGRIREELFF. Variable domain in full (rest from reference TRBV5-6 and TRBJ2-2): DAGVTQSPTHLIKTRGQQVTLRCSPKSGHDTVSWYQQALGQGPQFIFQYYEEEERQRGNFPDRFSGHQFPNYSSELNVNALLLGDSALYLCASSEGRIREELFFGEGSRLTVL.

This sequence joins TRBV9 and TRBJ2-7. The CDR3 runs to 14 residues. The germline V gene encodes CDR1 SGDLS and CDR2 YYNGEE. The CDR3 is CASSDRQDPYEQYF.

The chain is built from TRBV7-2 and TRBJ2-7; no DNA is available, so the TRBD1 call from TCRdb remains unchecked. CDR3 size: 15 residues. CDR1 and CDR2 (germline): SGHTA, FQGNSA. The CDR3: CASSLRGEGSYEQYF.

The chain recombines TRBV5-1 with TRBJ1-1; the D call of TRBD1 rests on TCRdb alone, since no DNA is present to check it. Germline V lookup: CDR1 SGHRS, CDR2 YFSETQ. The CDR3 covers 15 residues. The CDR3 spells CASSFGQGQDTEAFF.

This CDR3 reads CASSPTGAHTEAFF. The chain employs TRBV19 and TRBJ1-1; TCRdb returns TRBD1, unconfirmable since there is no DNA. This CDR3 region has 14 residues. The germline gives CDR1 LNHDA, CDR2 SQIVND (reference sequence).

The chain recombines TRBV6-5 with TRBJ2-1. The CDR3 consists of 14 residues. Germline-derived CDR1 and CDR2 are MNHEY and SVGAGI. The CDR3 here is CASSYVGSLDEQFF.

The rearrangement joins TRBV7-2 to TRBJ2-5. CDR1 and CDR2 (germline): SGHTA, FQGNSA. This CDR3 comprises 14 residues. CDR3 residues: CASSLDRDQETQYF.

V gene TRBV4-1 combines with J gene TRBJ1-3. Germline V gives CDR1 MGHRA, CDR2 YSYEKL. The CDR3 extends over 15 amino acids. This CDR3 is CASSQDRRSGNTIYF.

V is TRBV20-1 and J is TRBJ2-1; the TCRdb call, TRBD2, lacks DNA for checking. The germline CDR1 and CDR2 sequences are DFQATT and SNEGSKA (reference sequence). This CDR3 is built from 15 residues. The CDR3 is CSASALAVERNEQFF.

This chain joins TRBV12-3 or TRBV12-4 and TRBJ2-3; as DNA is missing, the TRBD1 call by TCRdb cannot be tested. The CDR3 runs 13 residues. CDR3 residues: CASSLGGGTPRYF.

The rearrangement uses TRBV10-3 and TRBJ2-1; TCRdb names TRBD1, which stays unverified in the absence of DNA. The CDR3 sequence is 14 residues long. Germline CDR1 is ENHRY and CDR2 is SYGVKD. The CDR3 loop reads CATGQGDSYNEQFF.

This chain connects TRBV20-1 to TRBJ1-1; TCRdb calls TRBD1, which cannot be checked without DNA. CDR3 length equals 12 residues. Germline-derived CDR1 and CDR2 are DFQATT and SNEGSKA (reference sequence). The CDR3 is CSAARAHTEAFF.

The chain joins TRBV7-9 to TRBJ2-5; without DNA, the TCRdb call of TRBD2 cannot be checked. Looked up from germline, CDR1 is SEHNR and CDR2 is FQNEAQ (reference sequence). This CDR3 is 17 amino acids long. The CDR3 loop reads CASSLMGGLDGLGTQYF. Full variable domain (outside the CDR3, taken from reference TRBV7-9 and TRBJ2-5): DTGVSQNPRHKITKRGQNVTFRCDPISEHNRLYWYRQTLGQGPEFLTYFQNEAQLEKSRLLSDRFSAERPKGSFSTLEIQRTEQGDSAMYLCASSLMGGLDGLGTQYFGPGTRLLVL.

V is TRBV5-4 and J is TRBJ2-1; TCRdb reports TRBD2, a call that lacks DNA to check it against. The CDR3 is 19 residues long. Germline CDR1 SGHNT, CDR2 YYREEE (reference sequence). The CDR3 loop reads CASSSSWGSGMSSYNEQFF.

This chain links TRBV27 with TRBJ1-2. The CDR3 is 14 residues long. Germline CDR1 reads MNHEY; CDR2 reads SMNVEV (reference sequence). This chain's CDR3 is CASSPDTSNYGYTF.

The rearrangement links TRBV2 to TRBJ2-3; TCRdb proposes TRBD2, but this gene call is untestable without DNA. This CDR3 comprises 15 residues. CDR1 and CDR2 from the germline V gene are SNHLY and FYNNEI. This CDR3 is CASSSRGGATDTQYF.